This T cell receptor (beta chain) was documented in a study of radiation and T cells in renal cell carcinoma. Repertoires were generated with immunoSEQ multiplex PCR, while TCRdb's copy carries only in-frame clones and drops some. The sample lists around 9,200 clones, about 59% occurring once. From germline, CDR1 is SGHAT and CDR2 FQDESV (reference sequence). This CDR3 region has 13 residues. The germline V and J ends were trimmed by 1 base and 5 bases, with 9 bases remaining between them. Treatment given: 15 Gy SBRT to primary tumor, nephrectomy 4 weeks later. The sample consisted of tumor tissue, taken from a patient whose treatment included radiotherapy and nephrectomy. The sequence was collected from a man between 60 and 70 years old with renal cell carcinoma. The chain recombines TRBV11-1 with TRBJ2-7; D ambiguous. CDR3 DNA: TGTGCCAGCAGCTTAGTGGCCTTAGACGAGCAGTACTTC. It encodes CASSLVALDEQYF.